This T cell receptor (beta chain) emerged from a study of T cell repertoires in cytomegalovirus infection. Study background: Evidence of both CMV infection and a matching HLA type came from public TCR beta signatures.

Each CDR3 protein is one row after TCRdb ran MiXCR on the reads. The sample has approximately 250,000 distinct CDR3 sequences, roughly 9.1% seen once. Ten or more counts support this clonotype. No antigen is known for it. Study findings and constraints: Across the ex vivo response, the dominant clonotypes were HLA-C-restricted CMV-specific TCR beta clonotypes.

The CDR3 runs to 15 residues. The J segment lost 7 bases and the V segment lost 4 bases, leaving 7 bases of the junction unmatched. The sequence was collected from a human donor in good health (CMV status not recorded). Some clones in this sample may be carry-over from other donors' samples. The chain has TRBV12-3 or TRBV12-4 and TRBJ2-3; 11 bases map to TRBD1. The sequenced sample was PBMCs. The CDR3 loop is CASSSRTGGINTQYF. The CDR3 DNA is TGTGCCAGCAGTTCACGGACAGGGGGCATAAATACGCAGTATTTT.